Each of the 29 T cell receptor beta chains below was sequenced from the same sample in a study of cytomegalovirus exposure and HLA in healthy donors. Amplification used 60 Vbeta primers and 13 Jbeta primers. This table comes from immunoSEQ multiplex PCR, and its TCRdb copy is limited to in-frame clones, with some not included. This sample yields about 180,000 clones, of which 72% are seen a single time; 2.5% belongs to the top ten. Sequencing was performed on PBMCs. The receptor set was obtained from a human donor in good health.

The chain uses TRBV10-3 and TRBJ2-5, with 9 bases fitting TRBD2. The CDR3 runs 16 residues. Looked up from germline, CDR1 is ENHRY and CDR2 is SYGVKD. V gave up 1 base and J gave up 4 bases; unmatched junction bases: 7. The chain's CDR3 is CAISEWGGGAAETQYF. In nucleotides, the CDR3 is TGTGCCATCAGTGAGTGGGGCGGGGGGGCCGCAGAGACCCAGTACTTC.

This clone showed up just a few times. The same CDR3 arises from other DNA sequences in this sample as well. The V gene is TRBV12-5, the J gene TRBJ1-5; 7 nucleotides line up with TRBD1. Germline-derived CDR1 and CDR2 are LGHNT and FRNRAP. There are 15 residues in the CDR3. The J segment lost 2 bases and the V segment lost 1 base, leaving 2 bases of the junction unmatched. The CDR3 here is CASGLGQGGNQPQHF. The DNA for the CDR3 is TGTGCTAGTGGTTTGGGACAGGGCGGCAATCAGCCCCAGCATTTT.

CDR3 DNA sequence: TGTGCCAGCAGGTTCACAGTGAACACTGAAGCTTTCTTT. Amino acids: CASRFTVNTEAFF. The gene calls are TRBV5-5 and TRBJ1-1; the D is unclear. V was shortened by 5 bases and J by 0 bases, with 8 bases between the two germline ends. Germline values: CDR1 SGHKS, CDR2 YYEKEE (reference sequence). CDR3 size: 13 residues.

The chain employs TRBV6-1 and TRBJ2-5; D perhaps matches TRBD2 (7 bases). Germline assignment: CDR1 MNHNS and CDR2 SASEGT. The CDR3 consists of 17 residues. V gave up 1 base and J gave up 2 bases, with 17 bases separating them. In DNA form, the CDR3 reads TGTGCCAGCAGTGAAGTGGGGTTTGGGGGGGCTCAAGAGACCCAGTACTTC. It specifies CASSEVGFGGAQETQYF.

The CDR3 DNA reads as TGTGCCAGCAGCACCCTATCCGGGACAGGGTATACCTACAATGAGCAGTTCTTC. This codes for CASSTLSGTGYTYNEQFF. This chain uses TRBV13 with TRBJ2-1; 9 bases align to TRBD1. The CDR3 spans 18 residues. J lost 2 bases, V lost 5 bases, and 13 bases had no gene match. Germline V gene sequence: CDR1 PRHDT, CDR2 FYEKMQ (reference sequence).

V gene TRBV2 combines with J gene TRBJ1-5, with D perhaps matching TRBD1 (6 bases). This CDR3 is built from 13 residues. Trimming pared 5 bases from V and 4 bases from J, leaving 9 bases between. The germline CDR1 and CDR2 sequences are SNHLY and FYNNEI. CDR3: CASSSDRNQPQHF. CDR3 bases: TGTGCCAGCAGTTCTGACAGGAATCAGCCCCAGCATTTT. The complete variable domain, with remaining parts taken from reference TRBV2 and TRBJ1-5, reads EPEVTQTPSHQVTQMGQEVILRCVPISNHLYFYWYRQILGQKVEFLVSFYNNEISEKSEIFDDQFSVERPDGSNFTLKIRSTKLEDSAMYFCASSSDRNQPQHFGDGTRLSIL.

V gene TRBV4-1 combines with J gene TRBJ2-5, with 8 bases identical to TRBD1. The CDR3 length is 16 residues. Germline V lookup: CDR1 MGHRA, CDR2 YSYEKL. After removal of 4 bases from V and 2 bases from J, the junction contained 9 bases not matched to a gene. The CDR3 region has the DNA TGCGCCAGCAGCCGATCGACAGGGGAGGATCAAGAGACCCAGTACTTC. Amino acids: CASSRSTGEDQETQYF.

The chain links TRBV7-9 to TRBJ2-7, with 8 positions matching TRBD1. With 5 bases clipped from V and 2 bases from J, the junction kept 11 bases outside the gene matches. The length of the CDR3 is 16 residues. Germline lookup yields CDR1 SEHNR and CDR2 FQNEAQ (reference sequence). CDR3 residues: CASSPQGGDRPYEQYF. The CDR3 DNA is TGTGCCAGCAGCCCCCAAGGCGGGGACAGGCCCTACGAGCAGTACTTC.

The J gene is TRBJ1-1, the V gene TRBV30; D uncertain. V lost 2 bases and J 0 bases, leaving 7 bases between the germline ends. The germline V gene has CDR1 GTSNPN and CDR2 SVGIG (reference sequence). The CDR3 has 13 amino acids. The CDR3, as DNA: TGTGCCTGGAGTACGCAGATGAACACTGAAGCTTTCTTT. It encodes CAWSTQMNTEAFF.

The chain joins TRBV5-4 to TRBJ2-5, with D perhaps matching TRBD2 (5 bases). In germline, CDR1 is SGHNT, CDR2 YYREEE (reference sequence). The CDR3 has 13 residues. V lost 0 bases and J lost 5, with 8 bases in between. The DNA of the CDR3 is TGTGCCAGCAGCTTGGGGGGAGAGGAGACCCAGTACTTC. Protein: CASSLGGEETQYF.

J is TRBJ1-2 and V is TRBV6-6, with D hard to call. The germline V gene encodes CDR1 MNHNY and CDR2 SVGAGI (reference sequence). The CDR3 has 15 residues. V lost 2 bases and J lost 7, with 17 bases in between. Here the CDR3 reads CASSYEGTLVSGYTF. The CDR3 DNA sequence: TGTGCCAGCAGTTACGAGGGTACGTTGGTTTCTGGCTACACCTTC.

The gene calls are TRBV21-1 and TRBJ2-7; the D call in the table, TRBD1, was not verified against the DNA. TRBV21-1 is flagged as a pseudogene. This CDR3 is built from 17 residues. The CDR3 coding sequence is TGTGCCAGCAGCCTCCACGCCGGGACAGGGGACCCCTACGAGCAGTACTTC. Its translation: CASSLHAGTGDPYEQYF.

The chain is built from TRBV11-2 and TRBJ2-7; D possibly corresponds to TRBD2 (5 bases). The V and J ends lost 7 bases and 0 bases respectively, with 16 bases between them. CDR3 length equals 15 residues. Germline CDR1 and CDR2: SGHAT and FQNNGV. The CDR3 DNA sequence: TGTGCCAGCACCCACATACGGGGTAGCTCCTACGAGCAGTACTTC. Protein product: CASTHIRGSSYEQYF.

CDR3 region: CASSLQVNSYNEQFF. The CDR3 DNA is TGTGCCAGCAGCCTACAGGTTAACTCCTACAATGAGCAGTTCTTC. The chain links TRBV7-8 to TRBJ2-1; D is perhaps TRBD1 (5 bases). Trimming cost V 5 bases and J 0 bases, with 11 bases left between them. This CDR3 is 15 amino acids long. Germline V CDR1 and CDR2: SGHVS, FQNEAQ.

This clone occurred a few times. The rearrangement uses TRBV25-1 and TRBJ1-1; tentatively, D is TRBD1 (5 bases). Trimming took off 4 bases at V and 1 base at J, with 10 bases between the two ends. This CDR3 is 14 amino acids long. CDR1 and CDR2 (germline): MGHDK, SYGVNS. The CDR3 loop reads CASSGGLTNTEAFF. CDR3 sequence (DNA): TGTGCCAGCAGTGGGGGACTGACGAACACTGAAGCTTTCTTT.

The chain joins TRBV20-1 to TRBJ1-1; D gene unclear. The CDR3 loop spans 11 amino acids. V was cut by 3 bases and J by 1 base, with 3 bases left in between. The germline V gene encodes CDR1 DFQATT and CDR2 SNEGSKA (reference sequence). The CDR3 here is CSASRNTEAFF. The CDR3 DNA follows: TGCAGTGCTAGCCGGAACACTGAAGCTTTCTTT.

This rearrangement joins TRBV7-9 to TRBJ2-1, with D tentatively TRBD2 (7 bases). CDR1 is SEHNR and CDR2 is FQNEAQ in the germline V gene (reference sequence). The V gene lost 2 bases and the J gene lost 9 bases, with 14 bases spanning the gap. This CDR3 is 14 amino acids long. The CDR3: CASSLLGGGGEQFF. For the CDR3, the DNA is TGTGCCAGCAGCTTACTCGGGGGAGGGGGTGAGCAGTTCTTC.

A remark on this clone: A far larger clone lies a single base away; this is likely a read error. Other DNA sequences in the sample encode the same CDR3. The chain uses TRBV23-1 and TRBJ1-5, with D unresolved. TRBV23-1 is designated an ORF whose function remains uncertain. Trimming left V 8 bases short and J 3 bases short, with 20 bases between. The CDR3 runs 16 residues. The CDR3 DNA reads TGCGCCAGCCTCCTAAAACCTCGGGGTGACAATCAGCCCCAGCATTTT. The encoded protein is CASLLKPRGDNQPQHF.

This clone was seen more than once but under ten times. The chain couples TRBV6-5 to TRBJ2-7; the match to TRBD2 covers 9 bases. Trimming cost V 4 bases and J 3 bases; bases outside gene matches: 10. The germline gives CDR1 MNHEY, CDR2 SVGAGI. The CDR3 totals 16 residues. In nucleotides, the CDR3 is TGTGCCAGCAGTTCCGGGACTAGCTATCCCCTCTACGAGCAGTACTTC. Translation gives CASSSGTSYPLYEQYF.

V gene TRBV6-5 combines with J gene TRBJ1-1, with D unclear. Germline assignment: CDR1 MNHEY and CDR2 SVGAGI. The CDR3 runs to 13 residues. Trimming took off 0 bases at V and 1 base at J, with 3 bases between the two ends. The CDR3 here is CASSYSSNTEAFF. Here the CDR3 DNA reads TGTGCCAGCAGTTACTCCTCGAACACTGAAGCTTTCTTT.

The CDR3 reads CASSQAKQGTYGYTF. The CDR3 nucleotides read TGCGCCAGCAGCCAAGCAAAACAGGGAACCTATGGCTACACCTTC. The genes are TRBV4-3 and TRBJ1-2; the D gene is possibly TRBD1 (6 bases). Looked up from germline, CDR1 is LGHNA and CDR2 is YSLEER. The V and J ends lost 1 base and 4 bases respectively, with 13 bases between them. CDR3 length: 15 amino acids.

This clone occurred once. The chain links TRBV4-1 to TRBJ1-2, with 8 bases lining up with TRBD1. Trimming cost V 1 base and J 8 bases; bases outside gene matches: 9. This CDR3 has 15 residues. From germline, CDR1 is MGHRA and CDR2 YSYEKL. The CDR3 DNA sequence: TGCGCCAGCAGCCAAGGGCCGACAGGGGTAGAAGGCTACACCTTC. This codes for CASSQGPTGVEGYTF.

The rearrangement joins TRBV7-2 to TRBJ2-7; TRBD1 matches at 12 bases. Germline trimming cut 4 bases from V and 7 bases from J; bases unmatched to any gene: 5. This CDR3 has 14 amino acids. Germline assignment: CDR1 SGHTA and CDR2 FQGNSA. CDR3 sequence (DNA): TGTGCCAGCAGCTGGGACAGGGGGCCGAGTGAGCAGTACTTC. It is translated as CASSWDRGPSEQYF.

The chain has TRBV7-6 and TRBJ1-4, with a weak D call TRBD1 (5 bases). Per germline, CDR1 SGHVS and CDR2 FNYEAQ. The CDR3 extends over 13 amino acids. The ends were cut back, 2 bases at V and 8 bases at J, with 9 bases in the middle. CDR3 sequence (DNA): TGTGCCAGCAGCTTAAGGGGAGGGGAAAAACTGTTTTTT. Its protein product is CASSLRGGEKLFF.

The chain links TRBV5-6 to TRBJ1-1; 10 positions match TRBD1. Trimming at V came to 4 bases and at J to 1 base, leaving 7 bases not matched to a gene. This CDR3 comprises 16 residues. Germline CDR1 reads SGHDT; CDR2 reads YYEEEE. CDR3 residues: CASSGRQGAQNTEAFF. CDR3 nucleotide sequence: TGTGCCAGCAGCGGACGACAGGGGGCCCAGAACACTGAAGCTTTCTTT.

This chain uses TRBV7-6 with TRBJ2-7, with D maybe TRBD2 (6 bases). With 5 bases removed from V and 1 base from J, the gap between germline ends came to 12 bases. Germline V CDR1 and CDR2: SGHVS, FNYEAQ. The CDR3 extends over 14 amino acids. The DNA for the CDR3 is TGTGCCAGCAGCCCTTCGGAGGGTTCCTACGAGCAGTACTTC. As protein: CASSPSEGSYEQYF. The whole variable domain, remainder taken from reference TRBV7-6 and TRBJ2-7, is GAGVSQSPRYKVTKRGQDVALRCDPISGHVSLYWYRQALGQGPEFLTYFNYEAQQDKSGLPNDRFSAERPEGSISTLTIQRTEQRDSAMYRCASSPSEGSYEQYFGPGTRLTVT.

This clone has more than one count but fewer than ten. This chain links TRBV7-2 with TRBJ1-1, with D possibly matching TRBD1 (6 bases). V was trimmed by 5 bases and J by 4 bases, leaving 14 bases between them. CDR3 length: 14 residues. CDR1 SGHTA and CDR2 FQGNSA come from the germline V gene. CDR3 amino acids: CASSPPQGPTEAFF. Here the CDR3 DNA reads TGTGCCAGCAGCCCACCACAGGGCCCCACTGAAGCTTTCTTT.

The chain is built from TRBV9 and TRBJ2-5; 8 bases align to TRBD2. The CDR3 extends over 16 amino acids. V trimming: 0 bases; J trimming: 1 base; junction bases outside the gene matches: 5. CDR1 SGDLS and CDR2 YYNGEE come from the germline V gene. This chain's CDR3 is CASSVGVAGSQETQYF. The CDR3 bases are TGTGCCAGCAGCGTAGGGGTAGCGGGGAGCCAAGAGACCCAGTACTTC.

V is TRBV7-9 and J is TRBJ1-6, with TRBD1 as a possible D gene (5 bases). The ends were cut back, 5 bases at V and 7 bases at J, with 15 bases in the middle. The CDR3 sequence is 15 residues long. Germline CDR1 and CDR2: SEHNR and FQNEAQ (reference sequence). CDR3 bases: TGTGCCAGCAGCCCCCAAGGGGCTAAAAATTCACCCCTCCACTTT. This gives the protein CASSPQGAKNSPLHF. Full variable domain (outside the CDR3, taken from reference TRBV7-9 and TRBJ1-6): DTGVSQNPRHKITKRGQNVTFRCDPISEHNRLYWYRQTLGQGPEFLTYFQNEAQLEKSRLLSDRFSAERPKGSFSTLEIQRTEQGDSAMYLCASSPQGAKNSPLHFGNGTRLTVT.